This T cell receptor (beta chain) originates from a study of blood T cell repertoires in COVID-19. Study-level background: Sample material is recorded as cDNA or gDNA derived from T cells, B-cell-depleted T cells, or PBMCs.

Original processing methods: By means of reference gene primer amplification, nucleated cell counts were estimated. Here immunoSEQ multiplex PCR was the method, and the copy in TCRdb shows in-frame clones only, minus some. Clone size and V and J calls were adopted from that table, with D and trimming inferred from the DNA. Of under 150,000 clones detected, about 77% appear once; the ten largest clones hold around 4%. The CDR3 is 17 residues long. Trimming removed 3 bases from V and 0 bases from J, with 12 bases in between. Germline CDR1 and CDR2: KGHSH and LQKENI. The receptor comes from a man between 60 and 70 years old with acute or convalescent COVID-19. Material for sequencing was peripheral blood. The genes are TRBV18 and TRBJ2-6; D possibly corresponds to TRBD1 (5 bases). CDR3 coding DNA: TGTGCCAGCTCACCGTTCACAGGAATCTCTGGGGCCAACGTCCTGACTTTC. Translated: CASSPFTGISGANVLTF. The entire variable domain, with the rest obtained from reference TRBV18 and TRBJ2-6, is as follows: NAGVMQNPRHLVRRRGQEARLRCSPMKGHSHVYWYRQLPEEGLKFMVYLQKENIIDESGMPKERFSAEFPKEGPSILRIQQVVRGDSAAYFCASSPFTGISGANVLTFGAGSRLTVL.